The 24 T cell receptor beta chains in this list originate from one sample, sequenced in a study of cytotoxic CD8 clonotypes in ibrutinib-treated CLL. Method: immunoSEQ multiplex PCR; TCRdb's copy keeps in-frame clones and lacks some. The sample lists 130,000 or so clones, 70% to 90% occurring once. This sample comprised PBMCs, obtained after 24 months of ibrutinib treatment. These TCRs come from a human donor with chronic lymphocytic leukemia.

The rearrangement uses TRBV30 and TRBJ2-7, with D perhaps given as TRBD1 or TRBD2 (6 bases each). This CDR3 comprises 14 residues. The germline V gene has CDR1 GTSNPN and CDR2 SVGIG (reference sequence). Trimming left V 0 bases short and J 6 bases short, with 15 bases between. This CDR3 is CAWSVRGPRFEQYF. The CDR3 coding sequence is TGTGCCTGGAGTGTACGGGGGCCTCGGTTCGAGCAGTACTTC.

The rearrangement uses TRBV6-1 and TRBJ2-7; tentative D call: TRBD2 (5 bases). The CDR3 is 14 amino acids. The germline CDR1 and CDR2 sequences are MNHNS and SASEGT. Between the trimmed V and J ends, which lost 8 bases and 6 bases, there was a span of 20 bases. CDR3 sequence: CASSVRESPVEQYF. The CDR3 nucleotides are TGTGCCAGCTCCGTGAGGGAAAGCCCCGTCGAGCAGTACTTC.

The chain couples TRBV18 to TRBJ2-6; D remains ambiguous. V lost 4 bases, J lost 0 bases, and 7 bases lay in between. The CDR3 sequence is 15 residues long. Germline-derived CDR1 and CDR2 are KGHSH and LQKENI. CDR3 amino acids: CASSLGLSGANVLTF. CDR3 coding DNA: TGTGCCAGCTCACTGGGCCTCTCTGGGGCCAACGTCCTGACTTTC. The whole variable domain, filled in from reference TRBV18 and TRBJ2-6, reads NAGVMQNPRHLVRRRGQEARLRCSPMKGHSHVYWYRQLPEEGLKFMVYLQKENIIDESGMPKERFSAEFPKEGPSILRIQQVVRGDSAAYFCASSLGLSGANVLTFGAGSRLTVL.

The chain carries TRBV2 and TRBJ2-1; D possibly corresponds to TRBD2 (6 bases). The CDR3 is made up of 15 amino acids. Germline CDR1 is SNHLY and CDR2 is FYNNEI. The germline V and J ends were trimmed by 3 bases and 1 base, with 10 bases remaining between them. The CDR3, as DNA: TGTGCCAGCAGTGACCGGGACTTATCCTACAATGAGCAGTTCTTC. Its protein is CASSDRDLSYNEQFF.

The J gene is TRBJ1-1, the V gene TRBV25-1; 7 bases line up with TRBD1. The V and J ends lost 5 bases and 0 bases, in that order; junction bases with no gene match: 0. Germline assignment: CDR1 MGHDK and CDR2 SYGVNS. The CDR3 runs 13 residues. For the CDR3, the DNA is TGTGCCAGCAGTCAGGGGGTGAACACTGAAGCTTTCTTT. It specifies CASSQGVNTEAFF.

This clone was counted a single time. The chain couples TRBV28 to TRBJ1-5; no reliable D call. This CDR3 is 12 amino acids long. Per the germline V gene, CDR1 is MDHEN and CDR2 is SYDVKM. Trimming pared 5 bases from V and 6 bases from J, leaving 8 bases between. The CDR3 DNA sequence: TGTGCCAGCAGTGGTGAAGGTCAGCCCCAGCATTTT. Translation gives CASSGEGQPQHF.

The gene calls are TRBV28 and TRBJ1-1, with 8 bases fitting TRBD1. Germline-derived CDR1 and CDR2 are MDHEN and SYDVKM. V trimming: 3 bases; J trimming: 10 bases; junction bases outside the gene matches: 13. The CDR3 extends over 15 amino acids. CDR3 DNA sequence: TGTGCCAGCAGTTTGGATCTGGTCTGGACAGGGCCAGCTTTCTTT. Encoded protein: CASSLDLVWTGPAFF.

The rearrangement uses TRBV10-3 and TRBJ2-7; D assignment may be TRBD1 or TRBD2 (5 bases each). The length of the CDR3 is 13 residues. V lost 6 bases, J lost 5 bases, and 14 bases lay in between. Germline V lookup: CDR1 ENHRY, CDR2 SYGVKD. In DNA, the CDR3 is TGTGCCATCAGCCCCCGGGACGTCGACGAGCAGTACTTC. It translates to CAISPRDVDEQYF.

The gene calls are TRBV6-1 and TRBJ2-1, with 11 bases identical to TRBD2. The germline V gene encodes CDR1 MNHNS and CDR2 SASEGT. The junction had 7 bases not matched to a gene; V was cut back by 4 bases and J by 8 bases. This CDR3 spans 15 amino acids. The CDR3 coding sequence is TGTGCCAGCAGTGGATCTAGCGGGAGGAGGGATGAGCAGTTCTTC. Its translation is CASSGSSGRRDEQFF.

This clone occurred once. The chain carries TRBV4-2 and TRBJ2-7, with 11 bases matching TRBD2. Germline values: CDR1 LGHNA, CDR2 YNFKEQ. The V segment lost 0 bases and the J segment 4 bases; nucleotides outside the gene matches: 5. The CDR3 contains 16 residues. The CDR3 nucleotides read TGTGCCAGCAGCCAAGATCAAACTAGCGGGAGATACGAGCAGTACTTC. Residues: CASSQDQTSGRYEQYF.

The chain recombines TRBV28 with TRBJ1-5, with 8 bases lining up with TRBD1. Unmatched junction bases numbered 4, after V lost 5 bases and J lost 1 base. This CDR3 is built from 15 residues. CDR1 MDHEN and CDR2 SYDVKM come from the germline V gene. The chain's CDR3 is CASSPGGSSNQPQHF. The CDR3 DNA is TGTGCCAGCAGTCCAGGGGGCTCGAGCAATCAGCCCCAGCATTTT.

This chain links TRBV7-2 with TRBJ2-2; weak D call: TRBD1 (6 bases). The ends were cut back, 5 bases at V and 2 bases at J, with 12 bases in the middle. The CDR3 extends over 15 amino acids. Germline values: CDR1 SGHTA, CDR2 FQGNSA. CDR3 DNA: TGTGCCAGCAGCCCCCGGGACACCAACACCGGGGAGCTGTTTTTT. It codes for CASSPRDTNTGELFF.

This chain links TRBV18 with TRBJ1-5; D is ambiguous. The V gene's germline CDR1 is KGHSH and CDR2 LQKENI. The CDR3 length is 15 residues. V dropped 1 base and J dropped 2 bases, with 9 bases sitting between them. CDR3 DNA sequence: TGTGCCAGCTCACCACAGACGAACGGCAATCAGCCCCAGCATTTT. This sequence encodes CASSPQTNGNQPQHF.

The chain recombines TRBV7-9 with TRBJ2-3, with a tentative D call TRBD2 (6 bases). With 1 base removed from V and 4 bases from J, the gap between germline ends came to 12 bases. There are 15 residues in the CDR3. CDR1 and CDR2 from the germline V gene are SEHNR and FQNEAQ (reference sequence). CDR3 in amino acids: CASSLGGRDADTQYF. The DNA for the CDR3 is TGTGCCAGCAGCTTAGGCGGGCGGGATGCAGATACGCAGTATTTT.

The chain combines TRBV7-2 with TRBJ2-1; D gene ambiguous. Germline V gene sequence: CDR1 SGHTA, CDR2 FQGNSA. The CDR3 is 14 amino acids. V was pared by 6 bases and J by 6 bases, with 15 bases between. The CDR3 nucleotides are TGTGCCAGCAGTCGACCGGGCCCACTCAATGAGCAGTTCTTC. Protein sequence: CASSRPGPLNEQFF.

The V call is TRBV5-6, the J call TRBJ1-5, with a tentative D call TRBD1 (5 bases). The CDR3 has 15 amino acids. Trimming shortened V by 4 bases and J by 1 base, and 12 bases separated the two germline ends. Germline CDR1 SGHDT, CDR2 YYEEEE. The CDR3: CASSRRGYSNQPQHF. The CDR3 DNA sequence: TGTGCCAGCAGCCGGAGGGGATACAGCAATCAGCCCCAGCATTTT.

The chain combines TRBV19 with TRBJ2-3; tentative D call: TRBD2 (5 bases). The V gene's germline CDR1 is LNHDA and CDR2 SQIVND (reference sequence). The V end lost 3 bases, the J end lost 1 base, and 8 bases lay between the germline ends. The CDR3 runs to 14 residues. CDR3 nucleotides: TGTGCCAGTAGTATTGGCGGGCGCACAGATACGCAGTATTTT. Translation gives CASSIGGRTDTQYF. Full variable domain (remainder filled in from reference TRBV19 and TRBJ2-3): DGGITQSPKYLFRKEGQNVTLSCEQNLNHDAMYWYRQDPGQGLRLIYYSQIVNDFQKGDIAEGYSVSREKKESFPLTVTSAQKNPTAFYLCASSIGGRTDTQYFGPGTRLTVL.

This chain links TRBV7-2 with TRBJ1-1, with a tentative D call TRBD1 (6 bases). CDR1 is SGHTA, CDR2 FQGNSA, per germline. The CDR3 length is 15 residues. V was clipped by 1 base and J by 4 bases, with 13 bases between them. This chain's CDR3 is CASSLVHRAGTEAFF. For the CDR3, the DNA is TGTGCCAGCAGCTTAGTTCACAGGGCGGGCACTGAAGCTTTCTTT.

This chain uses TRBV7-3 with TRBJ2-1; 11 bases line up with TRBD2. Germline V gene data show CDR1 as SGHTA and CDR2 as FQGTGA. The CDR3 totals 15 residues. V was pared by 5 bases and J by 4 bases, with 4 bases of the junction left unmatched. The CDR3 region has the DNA TGTGCCAGCAGCGGTACTAGCGGGGGTTACAATGAGCAGTTCTTC. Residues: CASSGTSGGYNEQFF.

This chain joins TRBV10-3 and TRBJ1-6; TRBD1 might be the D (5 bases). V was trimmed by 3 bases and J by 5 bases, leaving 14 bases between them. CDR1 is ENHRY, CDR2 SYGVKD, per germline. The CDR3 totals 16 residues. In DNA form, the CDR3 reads TGTGCCATCAGTGACTCCGCGGGGCGGCATAATTCACCCCTCCACTTT. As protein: CAISDSAGRHNSPLHF.

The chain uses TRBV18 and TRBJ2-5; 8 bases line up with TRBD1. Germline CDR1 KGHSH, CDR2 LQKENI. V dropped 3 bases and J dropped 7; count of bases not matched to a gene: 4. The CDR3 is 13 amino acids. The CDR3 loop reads CASSPDRVGTQYF. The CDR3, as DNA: TGTGCCAGCTCACCGGACAGGGTAGGGACCCAGTACTTC.

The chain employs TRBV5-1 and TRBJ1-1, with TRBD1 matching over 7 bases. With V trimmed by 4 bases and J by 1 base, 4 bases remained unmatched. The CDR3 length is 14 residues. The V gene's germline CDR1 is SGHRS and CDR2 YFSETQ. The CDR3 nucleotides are TGCGCCAGCAGCCCCTGGACAGGGAACACTGAAGCTTTCTTT. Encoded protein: CASSPWTGNTEAFF.

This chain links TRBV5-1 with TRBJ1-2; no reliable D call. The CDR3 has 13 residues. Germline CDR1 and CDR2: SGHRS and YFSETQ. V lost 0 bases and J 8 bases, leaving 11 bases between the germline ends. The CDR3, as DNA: TGCGCCAGCAGCTTGGAGACCCGCCAGGGCTACACCTTC. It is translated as CASSLETRQGYTF. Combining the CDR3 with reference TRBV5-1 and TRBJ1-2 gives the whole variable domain KAGVTQTPRYLIKTRGQQVTLSCSPISGHRSVSWYQQTPGQGLQFLFEYFSETQRNKGNFPGRFSGRQFSNSRSEMNVSTLELGDSALYLCASSLETRQGYTFGSGTRLTVV.

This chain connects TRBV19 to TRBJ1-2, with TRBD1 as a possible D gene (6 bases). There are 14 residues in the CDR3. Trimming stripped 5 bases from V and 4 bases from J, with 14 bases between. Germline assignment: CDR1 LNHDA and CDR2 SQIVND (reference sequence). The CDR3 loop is CASSFPGQFYGYTF. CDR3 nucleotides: TGTGCCAGTAGTTTCCCCGGACAGTTCTATGGCTACACCTTC.